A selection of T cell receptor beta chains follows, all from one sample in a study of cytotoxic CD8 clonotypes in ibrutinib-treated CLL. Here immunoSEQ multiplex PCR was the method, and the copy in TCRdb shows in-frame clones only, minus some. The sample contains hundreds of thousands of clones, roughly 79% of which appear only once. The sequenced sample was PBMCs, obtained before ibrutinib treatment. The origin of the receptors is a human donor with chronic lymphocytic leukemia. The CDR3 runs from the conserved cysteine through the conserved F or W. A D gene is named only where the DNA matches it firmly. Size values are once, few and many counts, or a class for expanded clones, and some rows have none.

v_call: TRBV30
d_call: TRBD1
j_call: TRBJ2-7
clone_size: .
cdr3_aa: CAREGQGVKRQYF
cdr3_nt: TGTGCCAGGGAGGGACAGGGAGTTAAGAGGCAGTACTTC

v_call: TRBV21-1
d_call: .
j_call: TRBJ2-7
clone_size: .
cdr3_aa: CASSKGTSGSTCEQYF
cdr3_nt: TGTGCCAGCAGCAAAGGGACTAGCGGGAGTACCTGCGAGCAGTACTTC

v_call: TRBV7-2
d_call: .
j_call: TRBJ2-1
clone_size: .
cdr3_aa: CASSSRTSIYNEQFF
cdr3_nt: TGTGCCAGCAGCTCGCGGACGTCAATCTACAATGAGCAGTTCTTC

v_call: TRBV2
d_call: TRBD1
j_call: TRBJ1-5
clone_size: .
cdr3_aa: CASSENSGTGNQPQHF
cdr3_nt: TGTGCCAGCAGTGAAAATTCCGGGACAGGGAATCAGCCCCAGCATTTT

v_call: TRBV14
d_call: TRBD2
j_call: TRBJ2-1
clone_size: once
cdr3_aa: CASRRTGTGGTSGTNEQFF
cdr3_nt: TGTGCCAGCAGGCGTACCGGGACAGGAGGGACTAGCGGGACCAATGAGCAGTTCTTC

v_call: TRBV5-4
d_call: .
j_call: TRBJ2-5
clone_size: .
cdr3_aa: CASSSPPWVETQYF
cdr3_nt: TGTGCCAGCAGCTCCCCACCTTGGGTAGAGACCCAGTACTTC

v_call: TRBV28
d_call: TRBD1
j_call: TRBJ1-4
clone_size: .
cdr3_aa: CASSSRDRAEKLFF
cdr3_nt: TGTGCCAGCAGTTCTAGGGACAGGGCCGAAAAACTGTTTTTT

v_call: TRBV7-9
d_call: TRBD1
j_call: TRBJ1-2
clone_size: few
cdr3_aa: CASSGTGPGYGYTF
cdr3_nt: TGTGCCAGCAGCGGGACAGGGCCCGGCTATGGCTACACCTTC

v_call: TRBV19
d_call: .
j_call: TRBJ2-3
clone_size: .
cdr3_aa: CASKEVGTDTQYF
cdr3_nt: TGTGCCAGTAAAGAGGTCGGCACAGATACGCAGTATTTT

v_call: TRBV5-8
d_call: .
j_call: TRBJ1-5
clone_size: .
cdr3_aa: CASTGTAGRNQPQHF
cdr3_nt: TGTGCCAGCACCGGGACCGCCGGGAGAAATCAGCCCCAGCATTTT

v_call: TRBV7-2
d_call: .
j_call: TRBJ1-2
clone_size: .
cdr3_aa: CASSLARGKLRNYGYTF
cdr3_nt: TGTGCCAGCAGCTTAGCTCGGGGAAAACTCCGCAACTATGGCTACACCTTC

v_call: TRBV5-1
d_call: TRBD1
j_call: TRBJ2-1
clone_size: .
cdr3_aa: CASSFPKTGVSYNEQFF
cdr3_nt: TGCGCCAGCAGCTTTCCCAAGACAGGGGTTTCCTACAATGAGCAGTTCTTC

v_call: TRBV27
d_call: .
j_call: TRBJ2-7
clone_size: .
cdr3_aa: CASSLGRATYEQYF
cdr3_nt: TGTGCCAGCAGTTTAGGGCGGGCCACCTACGAGCAGTACTTC

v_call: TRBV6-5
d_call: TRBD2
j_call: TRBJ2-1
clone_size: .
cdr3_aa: CASSYGLAGGPREQFF
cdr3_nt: TGTGCCAGCAGTTACGGGCTAGCGGGAGGGCCCCGTGAGCAGTTCTTC

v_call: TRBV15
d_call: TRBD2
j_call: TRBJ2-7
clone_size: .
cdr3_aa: CATSSQTSVTAYEQYF
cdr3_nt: TGTGCCACCAGCAGCCAAACTAGCGTCACCGCCTACGAGCAGTACTTC

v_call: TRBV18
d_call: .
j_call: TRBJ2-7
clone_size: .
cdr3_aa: CASSPVLGRQYF
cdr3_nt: TGTGCCAGCTCACCCGTACTAGGACGGCAGTACTTC

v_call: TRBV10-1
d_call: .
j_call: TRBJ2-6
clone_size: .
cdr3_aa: CASSPVGSGANVLTF
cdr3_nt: TGCGCCAGCAGTCCCGTTGGCTCTGGGGCCAACGTCCTGACTTTC

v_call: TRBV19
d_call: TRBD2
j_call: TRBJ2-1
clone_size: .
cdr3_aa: CASSITAGGRGLSSYNEQFF
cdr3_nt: TGTGCCAGTAGTATTACGGCTGGCGGGAGGGGCCTAAGCTCCTACAATGAGCAGTTCTTC

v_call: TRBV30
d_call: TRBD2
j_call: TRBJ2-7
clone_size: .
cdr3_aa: CAWAGLAGGRDYYEQYF
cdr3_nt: TGTGCCTGGGCGGGACTAGCGGGAGGCCGCGACTACTACGAGCAGTACTTC

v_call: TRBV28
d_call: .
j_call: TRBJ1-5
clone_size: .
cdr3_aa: CASSLGGTPYSNQPQHF
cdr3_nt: TGTGCCAGCAGTTTAGGGGGGACACCTTATAGCAATCAGCCCCAGCATTTT

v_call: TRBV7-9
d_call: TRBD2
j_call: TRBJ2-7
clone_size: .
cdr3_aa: CASIHGGEQYF
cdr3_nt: TGTGCCAGCATACACGGGGGGGAGCAGTACTTC

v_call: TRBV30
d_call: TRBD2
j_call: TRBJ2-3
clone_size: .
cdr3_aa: CAWSKVTSGRGTQYF
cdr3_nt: TGTGCCTGGAGTAAAGTCACTAGCGGGAGAGGTACGCAGTATTTT

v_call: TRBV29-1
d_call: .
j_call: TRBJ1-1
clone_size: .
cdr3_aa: CSVVFTEAFF
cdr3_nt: TGCAGCGTTGTATTCACTGAAGCTTTCTTT